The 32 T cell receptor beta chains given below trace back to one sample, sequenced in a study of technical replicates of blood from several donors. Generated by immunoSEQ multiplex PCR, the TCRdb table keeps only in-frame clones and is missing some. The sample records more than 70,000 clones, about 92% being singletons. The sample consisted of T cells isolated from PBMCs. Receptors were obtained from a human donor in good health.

The CDR3 DNA is TGTGCCAGCAGCTTCCGACAGGAAGGGGCGACAGATACGCAGTATTTT. It encodes CASSFRQEGATDTQYF. The chain carries TRBV5-4 and TRBJ2-3; D possibly corresponds to TRBD1 (6 bases). V was cut by 2 bases and J by 3 bases, with 16 bases left in between. Germline-derived CDR1 and CDR2 are SGHNT and YYREEE (reference sequence). The CDR3 consists of 16 residues.

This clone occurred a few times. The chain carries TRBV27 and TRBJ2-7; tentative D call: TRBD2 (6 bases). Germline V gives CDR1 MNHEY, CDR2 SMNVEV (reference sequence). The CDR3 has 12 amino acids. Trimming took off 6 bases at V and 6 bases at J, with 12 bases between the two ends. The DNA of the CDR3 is TGTGCCAGCAGGACGGGAGCATTCGAGCAGTACTTC. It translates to CASRTGAFEQYF.

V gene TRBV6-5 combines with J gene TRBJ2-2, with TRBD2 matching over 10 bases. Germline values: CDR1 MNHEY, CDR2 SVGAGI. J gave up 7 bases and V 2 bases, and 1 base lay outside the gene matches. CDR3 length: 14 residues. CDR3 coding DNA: TGTGCCAGCAGTTACCGGACTAGCGGCGGGGAGCTGTTTTTT. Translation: CASSYRTSGGELFF.

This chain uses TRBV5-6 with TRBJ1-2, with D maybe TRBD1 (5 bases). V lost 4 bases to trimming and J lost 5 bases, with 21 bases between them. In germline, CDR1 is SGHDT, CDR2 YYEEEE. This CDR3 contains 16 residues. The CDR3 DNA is TGTGCCAGCAGCGGCGGGACTCCCACACGTTGGTATGGCTACACCTTC. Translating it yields CASSGGTPTRWYGYTF. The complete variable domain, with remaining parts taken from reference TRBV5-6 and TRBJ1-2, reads DAGVTQSPTHLIKTRGQQVTLRCSPKSGHDTVSWYQQALGQGPQFIFQYYEEEERQRGNFPDRFSGHQFPNYSSELNVNALLLGDSALYLCASSGGTPTRWYGYTFGSGTRLTVV.

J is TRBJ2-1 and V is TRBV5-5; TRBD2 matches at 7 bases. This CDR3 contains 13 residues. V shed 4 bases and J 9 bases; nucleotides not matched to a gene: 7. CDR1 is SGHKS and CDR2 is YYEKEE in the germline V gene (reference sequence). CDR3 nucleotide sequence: TGTGCCAGCAGCGGGACTACGGTGGGTGAGCAGTTCTTC. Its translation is CASSGTTVGEQFF.

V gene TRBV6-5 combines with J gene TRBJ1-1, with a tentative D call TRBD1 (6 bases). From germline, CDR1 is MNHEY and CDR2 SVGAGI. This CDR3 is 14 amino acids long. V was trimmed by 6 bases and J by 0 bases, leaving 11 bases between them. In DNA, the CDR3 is TGTGCCAGCAGCCAGCAGGGGATGAACACTGAAGCTTTCTTT. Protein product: CASSQQGMNTEAFF.

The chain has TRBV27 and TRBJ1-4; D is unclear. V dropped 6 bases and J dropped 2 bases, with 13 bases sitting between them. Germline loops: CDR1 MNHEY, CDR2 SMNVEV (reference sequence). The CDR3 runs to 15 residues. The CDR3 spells CASRKETETNEKLFF. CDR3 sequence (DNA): TGTGCCAGCAGAAAAGAGACGGAGACTAATGAAAAACTGTTTTTT.

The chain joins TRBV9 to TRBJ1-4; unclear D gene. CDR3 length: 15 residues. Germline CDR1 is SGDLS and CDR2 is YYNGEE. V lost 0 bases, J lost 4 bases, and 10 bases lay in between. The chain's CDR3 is CASSVAEGHNEKLFF. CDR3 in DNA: TGTGCCAGCAGCGTAGCGGAGGGTCATAATGAAAAACTGTTTTTT.

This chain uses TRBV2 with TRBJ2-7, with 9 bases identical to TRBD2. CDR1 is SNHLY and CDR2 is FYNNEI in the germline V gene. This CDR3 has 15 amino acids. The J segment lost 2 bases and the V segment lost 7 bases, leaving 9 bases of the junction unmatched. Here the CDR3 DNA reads TGTGCCAGCACCCCTTTAGCGGGGGAGACCTACGAGCAGTACTTC. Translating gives CASTPLAGETYEQYF.

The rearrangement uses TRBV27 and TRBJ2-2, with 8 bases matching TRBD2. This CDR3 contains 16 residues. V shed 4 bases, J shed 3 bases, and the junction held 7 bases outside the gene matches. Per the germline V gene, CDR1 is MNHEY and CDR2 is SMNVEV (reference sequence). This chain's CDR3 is CASSSLGLGDTGELFF. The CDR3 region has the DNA TGTGCCAGCAGTTCCCTGGGACTAGGGGACACCGGGGAGCTGTTTTTT.

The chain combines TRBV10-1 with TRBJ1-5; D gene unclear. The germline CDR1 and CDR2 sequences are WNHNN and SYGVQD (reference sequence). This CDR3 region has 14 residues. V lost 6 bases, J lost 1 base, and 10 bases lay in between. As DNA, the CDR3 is TGCGCCAGCAGCGACGGGTTGAGCAATCAGCCCCAGCATTTT. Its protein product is CASSDGLSNQPQHF.

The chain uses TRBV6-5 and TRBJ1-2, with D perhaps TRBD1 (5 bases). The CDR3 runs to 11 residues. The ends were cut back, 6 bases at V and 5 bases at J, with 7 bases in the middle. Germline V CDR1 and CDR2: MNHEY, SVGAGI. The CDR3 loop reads CASRGLYGYTF. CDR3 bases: TGTGCCAGCAGGGGACTGTATGGCTACACCTTC.

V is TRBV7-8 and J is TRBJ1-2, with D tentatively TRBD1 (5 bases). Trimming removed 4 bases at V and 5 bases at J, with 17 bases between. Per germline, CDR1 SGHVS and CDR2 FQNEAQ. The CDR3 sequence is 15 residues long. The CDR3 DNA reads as TGTGCCAGCAGCTCCGACGCCGACAGCCCTTATGGCTACACCTTC. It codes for CASSSDADSPYGYTF.

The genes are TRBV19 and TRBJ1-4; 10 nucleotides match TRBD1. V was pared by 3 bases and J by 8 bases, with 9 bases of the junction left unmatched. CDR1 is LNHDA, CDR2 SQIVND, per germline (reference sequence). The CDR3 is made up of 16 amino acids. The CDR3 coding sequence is TGTGCCAGTAGTATGGGGCCGACAGGGGGCCAGGAAAAACTGTTTTTT. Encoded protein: CASSMGPTGGQEKLFF.

CDR3 DNA sequence: TGTGCCAGCAGCTCCCGCGGGGGGCGGTACAATGAGCAGTTCTTC. Translating gives CASSSRGGRYNEQFF. The rearrangement joins TRBV7-3 to TRBJ2-1; 8 positions match TRBD2. Germline V gene data show CDR1 as SGHTA and CDR2 as FQGTGA. V was clipped by 4 bases and J by 4 bases; unmatched bases: 6. The CDR3 is 15 amino acids.

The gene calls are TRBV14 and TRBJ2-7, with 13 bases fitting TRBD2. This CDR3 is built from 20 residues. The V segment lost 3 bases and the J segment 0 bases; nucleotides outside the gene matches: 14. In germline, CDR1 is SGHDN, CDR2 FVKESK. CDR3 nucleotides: TGTGCCAGCAGCCACCGTGGAACTAGCGGGAGGGCCTCAAGCTCCTACGAGCAGTACTTC. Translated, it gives CASSHRGTSGRASSSYEQYF.

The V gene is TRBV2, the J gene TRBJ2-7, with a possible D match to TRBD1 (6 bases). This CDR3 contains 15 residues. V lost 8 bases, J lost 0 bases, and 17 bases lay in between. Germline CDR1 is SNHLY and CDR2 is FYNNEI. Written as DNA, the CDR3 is TGTGCCAGCCGGGGCCTCAGGGGACCCTCCTACGAGCAGTACTTC. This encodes CASRGLRGPSYEQYF.

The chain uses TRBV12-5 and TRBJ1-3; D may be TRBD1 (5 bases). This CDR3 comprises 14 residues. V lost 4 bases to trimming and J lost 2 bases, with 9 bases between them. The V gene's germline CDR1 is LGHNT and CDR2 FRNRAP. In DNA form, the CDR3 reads TGTGCTAGTGGTTCGGGGACTCCTGGAAACACCATATATTTT. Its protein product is CASGSGTPGNTIYF.

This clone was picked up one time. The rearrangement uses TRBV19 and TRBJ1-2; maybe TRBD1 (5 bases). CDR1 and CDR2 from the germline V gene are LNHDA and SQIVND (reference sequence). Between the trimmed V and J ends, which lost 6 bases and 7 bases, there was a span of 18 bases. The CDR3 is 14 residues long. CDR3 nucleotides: TGTGCCAGTAGGATCAGAGGGGAGGACGGTGGCTACACCTTC. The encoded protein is CASRIRGEDGGYTF.

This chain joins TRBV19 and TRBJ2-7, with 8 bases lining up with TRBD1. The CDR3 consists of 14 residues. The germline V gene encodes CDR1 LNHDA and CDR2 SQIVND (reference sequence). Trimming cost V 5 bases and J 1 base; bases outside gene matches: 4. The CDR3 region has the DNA TGTGCCAGTAGTTCGGGACAGGAGTCCTACGAGCAGTACTTC. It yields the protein CASSSGQESYEQYF.

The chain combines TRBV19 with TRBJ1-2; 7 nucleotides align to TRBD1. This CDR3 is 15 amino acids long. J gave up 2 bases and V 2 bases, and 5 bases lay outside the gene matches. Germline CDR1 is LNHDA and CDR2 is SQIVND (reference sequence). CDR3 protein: CASSISATGNYGYTF. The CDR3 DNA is TGTGCCAGTAGTATATCCGCGACAGGGAACTATGGCTACACCTTC.

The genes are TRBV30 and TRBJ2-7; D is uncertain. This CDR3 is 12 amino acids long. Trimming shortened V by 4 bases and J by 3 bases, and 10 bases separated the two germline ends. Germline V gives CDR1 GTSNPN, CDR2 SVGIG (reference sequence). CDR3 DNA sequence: TGTGCCTGGACCTCGACTGGCTACGAGCAGTACTTC. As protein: CAWTSTGYEQYF.

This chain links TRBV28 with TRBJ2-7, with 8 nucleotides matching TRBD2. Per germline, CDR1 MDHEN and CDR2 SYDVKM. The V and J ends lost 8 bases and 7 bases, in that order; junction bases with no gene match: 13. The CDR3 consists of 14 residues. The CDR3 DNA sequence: TGTGCCAGCTTACCGGGACTAGTCACTGGGGAGCAGTACTTC. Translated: CASLPGLVTGEQYF.

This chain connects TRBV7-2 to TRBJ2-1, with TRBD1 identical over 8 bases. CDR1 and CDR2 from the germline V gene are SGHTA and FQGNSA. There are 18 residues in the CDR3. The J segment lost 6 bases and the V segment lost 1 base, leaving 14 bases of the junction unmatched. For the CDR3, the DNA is TGTGCCAGCAGCTTAGTAGGGACAGGTTCCCCTAGGGGCAATGAGCAGTTCTTC. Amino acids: CASSLVGTGSPRGNEQFF. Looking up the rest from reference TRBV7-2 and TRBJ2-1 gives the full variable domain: GAGVSQSPSNKVTEKGKDVELRCDPISGHTALYWYRQSLGQGLEFLIYFQGNSAPDKSGLPSDRFSAERTGGSVSTLTIQRTQQEDSAVYLCASSLVGTGSPRGNEQFFGPGTRLTVL.

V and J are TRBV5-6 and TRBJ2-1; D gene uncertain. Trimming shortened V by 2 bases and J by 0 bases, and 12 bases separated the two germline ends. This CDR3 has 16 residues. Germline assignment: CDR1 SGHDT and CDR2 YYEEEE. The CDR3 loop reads CASSFMGRSSYNEQFF. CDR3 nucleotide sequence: TGTGCCAGCAGCTTCATGGGCAGAAGCTCCTACAATGAGCAGTTCTTC.

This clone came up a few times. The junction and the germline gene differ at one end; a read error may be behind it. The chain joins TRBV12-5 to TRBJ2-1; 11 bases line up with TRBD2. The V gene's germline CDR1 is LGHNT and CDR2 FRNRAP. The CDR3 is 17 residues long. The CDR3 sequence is CASALIAGGSSRNEQFF. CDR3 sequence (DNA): TGTGCTAGTGCTTTGATAGCGGGGGGGTCAAGCAGGAATGAGCAGTTCTTC.

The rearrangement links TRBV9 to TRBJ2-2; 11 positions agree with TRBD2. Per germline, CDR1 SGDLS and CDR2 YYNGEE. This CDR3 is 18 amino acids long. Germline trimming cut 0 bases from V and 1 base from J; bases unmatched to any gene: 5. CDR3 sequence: CASSVVSGGGRNTGELFF. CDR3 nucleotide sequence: TGTGCCAGCAGCGTAGTTAGCGGGGGGGGAAGGAACACCGGGGAGCTGTTTTTT.

CDR3 region: CASSQDAGLDTQYF. The CDR3 DNA reads as TGCGCCAGCAGCCAAGATGCAGGGCTAGATACGCAGTATTTT. The J gene is TRBJ2-3, the V gene TRBV4-1; D perhaps matches TRBD1 (5 bases). From germline, CDR1 is MGHRA and CDR2 YSYEKL. V lost 0 bases and J lost 5, with 9 bases in between. There are 14 residues in the CDR3.

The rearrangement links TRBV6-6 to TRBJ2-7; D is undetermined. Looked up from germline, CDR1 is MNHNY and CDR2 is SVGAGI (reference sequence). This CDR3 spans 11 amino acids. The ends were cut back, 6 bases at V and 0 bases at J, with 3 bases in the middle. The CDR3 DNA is TGTGCCAGCAGCCGCTCCTACGAGCAGTACTTC. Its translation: CASSRSYEQYF.

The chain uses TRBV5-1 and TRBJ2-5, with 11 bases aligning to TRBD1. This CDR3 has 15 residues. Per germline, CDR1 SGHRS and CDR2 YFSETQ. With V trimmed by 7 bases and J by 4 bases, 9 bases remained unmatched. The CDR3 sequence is CASAPAGQGGETQYF. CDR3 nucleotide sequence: TGCGCCAGCGCCCCCGCGGGACAGGGGGGAGAGACCCAGTACTTC.

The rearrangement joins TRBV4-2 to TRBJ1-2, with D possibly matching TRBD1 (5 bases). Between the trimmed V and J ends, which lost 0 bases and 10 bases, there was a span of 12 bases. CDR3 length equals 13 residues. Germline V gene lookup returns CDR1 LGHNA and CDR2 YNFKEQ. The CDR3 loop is CASSQEPGQPYTF. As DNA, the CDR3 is TGTGCCAGCAGCCAAGAACCAGGGCAGCCCTACACCTTC.

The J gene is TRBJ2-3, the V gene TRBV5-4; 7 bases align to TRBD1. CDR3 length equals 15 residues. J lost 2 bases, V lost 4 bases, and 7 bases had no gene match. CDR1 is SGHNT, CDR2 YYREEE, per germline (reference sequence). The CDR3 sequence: CASSRGQNPTDTQYF. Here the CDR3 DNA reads TGTGCCAGCAGCCGGGGACAGAACCCCACAGATACGCAGTATTTT.